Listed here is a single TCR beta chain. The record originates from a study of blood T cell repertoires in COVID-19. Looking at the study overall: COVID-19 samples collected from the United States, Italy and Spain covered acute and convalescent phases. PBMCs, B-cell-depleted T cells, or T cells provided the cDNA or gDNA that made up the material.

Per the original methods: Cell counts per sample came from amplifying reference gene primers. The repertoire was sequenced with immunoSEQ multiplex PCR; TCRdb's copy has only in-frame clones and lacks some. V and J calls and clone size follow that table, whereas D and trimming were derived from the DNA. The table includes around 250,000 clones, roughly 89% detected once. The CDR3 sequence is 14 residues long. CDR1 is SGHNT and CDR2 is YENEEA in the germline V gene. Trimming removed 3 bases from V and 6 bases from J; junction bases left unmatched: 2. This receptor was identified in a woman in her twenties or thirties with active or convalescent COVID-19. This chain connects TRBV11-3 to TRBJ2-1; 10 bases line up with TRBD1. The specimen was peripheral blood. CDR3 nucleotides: TGTGCCAGCAGCTTGAGGACAGGGGGCAATGAGCAGTTCTTC. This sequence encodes CASSLRTGGNEQFF. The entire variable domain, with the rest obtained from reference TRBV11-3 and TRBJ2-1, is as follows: EAGVVQSPRYKIIEKKQPVAFWCNPISGHNTLYWYLQNLGQGPELLIRYENEEAVDDSQLPKDRFSAERLKGVDSTLKIQPAELGDSAVYLCASSLRTGGNEQFFGPGTRLTVL.